This entry lists 19 T cell receptor beta chains sequenced from one sample in a study of T cell repertoires in aging, cancer and after chemotherapy. The template was genomic DNA from peripheral blood, not RNA. TRB rearrangements spanning V, D and J were amplified using mixed TRB-A/B primers. TCRdb processed the multiplex PCR reads anew with MiXCR; each CDR3 protein has one entry. Of 1,500 to 2,000 distinct CDR3 sequences in the sample, around 34% were seen once. Sequenced: blood. These receptors were collected from a human donor with a solid tumor. The donor label of this sample is uncertain.

The sample holds a few counts of this clonotype. The V gene is TRBV7-2, the J gene TRBJ2-3; no firm D call. CDR1 and CDR2 from the germline V gene are SGHTA and FQGNSA. CDR3 length: 14 residues. Between the trimmed V and J ends, which lost 6 bases and 8 bases, there was a span of 18 bases. The CDR3 sequence: CASSEGSETSTQYF. In DNA form, the CDR3 reads TGTGCCAGCAGTGAAGGATCCGAGACATCTACGCAGTATTTT.

This chain connects TRBV7-9 to TRBJ1-2; TRBD1 is a possible D gene (6 bases). Trimming stripped 5 bases from V and 7 bases from J, with 14 bases between. Germline V gene sequence: CDR1 SEHNR, CDR2 FQNEAQ (reference sequence). The CDR3 contains 13 residues. Written as DNA, the CDR3 is TGTGCCAGCAGCCCGGACAGTAGGGTTGGCTACACCTTC. It is translated as CASSPDSRVGYTF. The whole variable domain, remainder taken from reference TRBV7-9 and TRBJ1-2, is DTGVSQNPRHKITKRGQNVTFRCDPISEHNRLYWYRQTLGQGPEFLTYFQNEAQLEKSRLLSDRFSAERPKGSFSTLEIQRTEQGDSAMYLCASSPDSRVGYTFGSGTRLTVV.

J is TRBJ2-1 and V is TRBV19; TRBD2 might be the D (6 bases). Germline CDR1 reads LNHDA; CDR2 reads SQIVND (reference sequence). Between the trimmed V and J ends, which lost 3 bases and 6 bases, there was a span of 18 bases. This CDR3 has 16 residues. In DNA form, the CDR3 reads TGTGCCAGTAGTATTCTACTGCGGGGCAAAGGCAATGAGCAGTTCTTC. It translates to CASSILLRGKGNEQFF.

This chain links TRBV30 with TRBJ1-1; TRBD1 might be the D (5 bases). Trimming stripped 2 bases from V and 9 bases from J, with 16 bases between. The CDR3 covers 13 residues. Germline CDR1 GTSNPN, CDR2 SVGIG (reference sequence). In DNA form, the CDR3 reads TGTGCCTGGAGTCCAGCGGGACTGACCAAAGCTTTCTTT. The encoded protein is CAWSPAGLTKAFF.

The J gene is TRBJ2-3, the V gene TRBV20-1; 10 bases are shared with TRBD2. V lost 7 bases and J lost 0; bases outside the gene matches: 19. The CDR3 loop spans 19 amino acids. Germline V CDR1 and CDR2: DFQATT, SNEGSKA (reference sequence). The DNA for the CDR3 is TGCAGTGGAGGGAAAGCGGGAGGGCTCTATGGGGCTAGCACAGATACGCAGTATTTT. Protein product: CSGGKAGGLYGASTDTQYF.

Concerning this clonotype itself: A read error may explain this, as a much larger clone is one base away. The chain joins TRBV7-9 to TRBJ2-1; 11 nucleotides agree with TRBD2. The length of the CDR3 is 14 residues. The germline V gene encodes CDR1 SEHNR and CDR2 FQNEAQ (reference sequence). In DNA form, the CDR3 reads TGTGGCAGCAGCTTCACTAGCGGGAGCTATGAGCAGTTCTTC. It specifies CGSSFTSGSYEQFF.

This clonotype was counted only a few times. The rearrangement joins TRBV20-1 to TRBJ2-5; 8 bases fit TRBD2. The trim removed 7 bases at V and 4 bases at J, leaving 5 bases unmatched. The CDR3 has 12 amino acids. In germline, CDR1 is DFQATT, CDR2 SNEGSKA (reference sequence). The CDR3 reads CSVSREGETQYF. CDR3 sequence (DNA): TGCAGTGTTTCCCGGGAGGGAGAGACCCAGTACTTC.

V and J are TRBV10-3 and TRBJ2-7, with 7 bases aligning to TRBD1. The CDR3 loop spans 15 amino acids. Losses at the gene ends were 9 bases for V and 3 bases for J; bases not matched to a gene: 14. CDR1 ENHRY and CDR2 SYGVKD come from the germline V gene. CDR3 loop: CAISPGGGADYEQYF. CDR3 nucleotides: TGTGCCATATCCCCAGGGGGTGGGGCCGACTACGAGCAGTACTTC.

This clonotype occurred a few times. In nucleotides, the CDR3 is TGTGCCATCAGTGAGACAAGGACAGGCTACACCTTC. It yields the protein CAISETRTGYTF. The genes are TRBV10-3 and TRBJ1-2; maybe TRBD1 (5 bases). Per the germline V gene, CDR1 is ENHRY and CDR2 is SYGVKD. The CDR3 spans 12 residues. The V end was cut by 2 bases, the J end by 8 bases, with 9 bases between.

V is TRBV6-1 and J is TRBJ1-1; D call uncertain. Germline V gene sequence: CDR1 MNHNS, CDR2 SASEGT. This CDR3 is built from 13 residues. The V gene lost 4 bases and the J gene lost 3 bases, with 9 bases spanning the gap. CDR3 bases: TGTGCCAGCAGTGGACGGTCGGACACTGAAGCTTTCTTT. It yields the protein CASSGRSDTEAFF.

This clonotype turned up a few times. The chain is built from TRBV30 and TRBJ2-1, with D perhaps TRBD1 (5 bases). Germline V gives CDR1 GTSNPN, CDR2 SVGIG (reference sequence). This CDR3 region has 16 residues. V lost 2 bases and J 5 bases, leaving 19 bases between the germline ends. The CDR3 DNA is TGTGCCTGGAGTTCCGTTGCAGGGTGGTCGCACAATGAGCAGTTCTTC. Translation gives CAWSSVAGWSHNEQFF.

This clonotype has only a few counts. This chain connects TRBV30 to TRBJ1-6, with TRBD1 as a possible D gene (5 bases). This CDR3 region has 16 residues. The V end lost 0 bases, the J end lost 10 bases, and 19 bases lay between the germline ends. Germline lookup yields CDR1 GTSNPN and CDR2 SVGIG (reference sequence). The CDR3 nucleotides read TGTGCCTGGAGTGTACTTCGGGGCGGAGGGTACTCACCCCTCCACTTT. This encodes CAWSVLRGGGYSPLHF.

This clonotype was counted between two and nine times. V and J are TRBV6-5 and TRBJ1-3; the D is unclear. This CDR3 region has 12 residues. The V end lost 7 bases, the J end lost 0 bases, and 4 bases lay between the germline ends. Germline V lookup: CDR1 MNHEY, CDR2 SVGAGI. In DNA, the CDR3 is TGTGCCAGCAAAACCTCTGGAAACACCATATATTTT. Protein product: CASKTSGNTIYF.

With respect to this clonotype: The junction does not match germline at one end; this may be a read error. The chain employs TRBV29-1 and TRBJ1-4; tentative D call: TRBD1 (5 bases). The germline V gene has CDR1 SQVTM and CDR2 ANQGSEA. This CDR3 is built from 12 residues. In DNA, the CDR3 is TGCAGCGCCCAGGGTACTAATAAAAAACTGTTTTTT. Its protein is CSAQGTNKKLFF.

This clonotype occurred a few times. The J gene is TRBJ1-2, the V gene TRBV7-9; 7 bases line up with TRBD1. The germline gives CDR1 SEHNR, CDR2 FQNEAQ (reference sequence). V gave up 5 bases and J gave up 12 bases; unmatched junction bases: 9. The CDR3 runs 12 residues. The CDR3 DNA follows: TGTGCCAGCAGCCGTGAGGGACAGCAGGACACCTTC. Translating it yields CASSREGQQDTF.

The chain joins TRBV19 to TRBJ1-2; D gene unclear. The CDR3 runs to 12 residues. The V gene lost 7 bases and the J gene lost 6 bases, with 12 bases spanning the gap. CDR1 and CDR2 (germline): LNHDA, SQIVND (reference sequence). In DNA, the CDR3 is TGTGCCAGTACCCTAGCCGGCGATGGCTACACCTTC. Translating it yields CASTLAGDGYTF.

The CDR3 bases are TGTGCCACCAGTGTCCCGACGTCGCGTGAGCAGTTCTTC. Translation: CATSVPTSREQFF. The genes are TRBV24-1 and TRBJ2-1; no firm D call. CDR3 length: 13 residues. V lost 5 bases, J lost 9 bases, and 13 bases lay in between. The germline V gene encodes CDR1 KGHDR and CDR2 SFDVKD.

V is TRBV5-4 and J is TRBJ2-1; TRBD2 agrees at 8 bases. The germline CDR1 and CDR2 sequences are SGHNT and YYREEE (reference sequence). The CDR3 loop spans 14 amino acids. After removal of 6 bases from V and 10 bases from J, the junction contained 12 bases not matched to a gene. The CDR3 DNA follows: TGTGCCAGCAATCAGGGCGGGGGGACCCTGGAGCAGTTCTTC. It yields the protein CASNQGGGTLEQFF.

This clonotype was recorded a few times. V gene TRBV11-1 combines with J gene TRBJ2-5; unclear D gene. Trimming took 5 bases from V and 2 from J, leaving 15 bases between them. Germline V gives CDR1 SGHAT, CDR2 FQDESV (reference sequence). The CDR3 length is 15 residues. The CDR3 DNA reads as TGTGCCAGCAGCCTCCAGCTACATCGGCAAGAGACCCAGTACTTC. Translation: CASSLQLHRQETQYF.